One sample yielded the 12 T cell receptor beta chains listed below, sequenced in a study of cytomegalovirus exposure and HLA in healthy donors. Both 60 Vbeta primers and 13 Jbeta primers went into the PCR. Libraries were prepared by immunoSEQ multiplex PCR; TCRdb keeps only in-frame clonotypes and omits some of them. The profile shows around 61,000 clones, about 89% of them singletons. Material: PBMCs. The receptors originated from a young man in good health and CMV-seropositive.

This clone was detected once. This sequence joins TRBV15 and TRBJ1-5; 10 bases align to TRBD1. Germline lookup yields CDR1 LNHNV and CDR2 YYDKDF (reference sequence). CDR3 length: 16 residues. The junction had 5 bases not matched to a gene; V was cut back by 2 bases and J by 4 bases. DNA of the CDR3: TGTGCCACCAGCAGATTGGGACAGGGGAAGAATCAGCCCCAGCATTTT. It yields the protein CATSRLGQGKNQPQHF.

The chain combines TRBV7-2 with TRBJ2-5, with 7 bases fitting TRBD2. Germline V lookup: CDR1 SGHTA, CDR2 FQGNSA. J lost 2 bases, V lost 5 bases, and 11 bases had no gene match. The CDR3 is 16 residues long. The CDR3 is CASSNRGTIVQETQYF. CDR3 nucleotides: TGTGCCAGCAGCAACCGCGGGACTATTGTTCAAGAGACCCAGTACTTC.

This chain links TRBV27 with TRBJ2-7; 10 bases match TRBD2. J gave up 4 bases and V 3 bases, and 6 bases lay outside the gene matches. The germline V gene encodes CDR1 MNHEY and CDR2 SMNVEV (reference sequence). The CDR3 covers 15 residues. CDR3 loop: CASSLATSGTYEQYF. The CDR3 nucleotides are TGTGCCAGCAGTTTGGCTACTAGCGGGACTTACGAGCAGTACTTC.

This chain uses TRBV6-5 with TRBJ2-1; D call uncertain. This CDR3 has 11 amino acids. Germline assignment: CDR1 MNHEY and CDR2 SVGAGI. Trimming cost V 6 bases and J 8 bases, with 8 bases left between them. As DNA, the CDR3 is TGTGCCAGCAGACTCATACATGAGCAGTTCTTC. Translating gives CASRLIHEQFF.

The rearrangement links TRBV6-5 to TRBJ2-5, with 11 bases matching TRBD2. V lost 4 bases, J lost 4 bases, and 5 bases stayed unmatched. This CDR3 contains 15 residues. Germline V gives CDR1 MNHEY, CDR2 SVGAGI. The CDR3 region is CASSSGLAATETQYF. The CDR3 nucleotides are TGTGCCAGCAGTTCGGGACTAGCGGCGACAGAGACCCAGTACTTC.

This chain uses TRBV14 with TRBJ2-2; maybe TRBD2 (7 bases). There are 22 residues in the CDR3. V was pared by 8 bases and J by 0 bases, with 34 bases between. The V gene's germline CDR1 is SGHDN and CDR2 FVKESK. In DNA, the CDR3 is TGTGCCAGCTCCGGGACAAGCGGTATCGGGGGAGGGCCGAGAGCGAACACCGGGGAGCTGTTTTTT. This sequence encodes CASSGTSGIGGGPRANTGELFF.

The J gene is TRBJ2-2, the V gene TRBV30; 10 bases map to TRBD1. The CDR3 totals 18 residues. J lost 4 bases, V lost 2 bases, and 13 bases had no gene match. The germline V gene encodes CDR1 GTSNPN and CDR2 SVGIG (reference sequence). The CDR3 DNA sequence: TGTGCCTGGAGTTCCGCCGGGACAGGGGCTTTTGGCACCGGGGAGCTGTTTTTT. Its translation is CAWSSAGTGAFGTGELFF.

This chain links TRBV28 with TRBJ2-1; the D is unclear. V lost 2 bases to trimming and J lost 4 bases, with 3 bases between them. The germline V gene encodes CDR1 MDHEN and CDR2 SYDVKM. The CDR3 has 12 amino acids. The CDR3 protein is CASSLRYNEQFF. Here the CDR3 DNA reads TGTGCCAGCAGTTTACGTTACAATGAGCAGTTCTTC.

The sample holds a few counts of this clone. This sample includes further DNA sequences coding for the same CDR3. This sequence joins TRBV28 and TRBJ1-4; TRBD1 might be the D (6 bases). The CDR3 extends over 15 amino acids. Germline values: CDR1 MDHEN, CDR2 SYDVKM. The V gene lost 4 bases and the J gene lost 3 bases, with 12 bases spanning the gap. CDR3 region: CASSSPEGANEKLFF. CDR3 bases: TGTGCCAGCAGTTCACCCGAGGGGGCTAATGAAAAACTGTTTTTT. Full variable domain (outside the CDR3, taken from reference TRBV28 and TRBJ1-4): DVKVTQSSRYLVKRTGEKVFLECVQDMDHENMFWYRQDPGLGLRLIYFSYDVKMKEKGDIPEGYSVSREKKERFSLILESASTNQTSMYLCASSSPEGANEKLFFGSGTQLSVL.

This sequence joins TRBV12-2 and TRBJ1-4; no DNA check was done on the table's D call, TRBD1. TRBV12-2 is tagged as a pseudogene. The CDR3 covers 16 residues. The CDR3 region is CASRSLGQGNNEKLFF. DNA for the CDR3: TGTGCAAGTCGCTCCCTGGGACAGGGGAACAATGAAAAACTGTTTTTT.

This chain uses TRBV29-1 with TRBJ1-2; 8 bases are shared with TRBD1. CDR3 length: 15 amino acids. V was pared by 4 bases and J by 0 bases, with 7 bases of the junction left unmatched. Germline CDR1 is SQVTM and CDR2 is ANQGSEA. The CDR3 here is CSVGVLGQANYGYTF. The CDR3 region has the DNA TGCAGCGTTGGGGTCCTGGGACAGGCTAACTATGGCTACACCTTC.

In its sample, this clone was seen once. The chain couples TRBV19 to TRBJ1-5; tentative D call: TRBD1 (6 bases). CDR1 and CDR2 from the germline V gene are LNHDA and SQIVND (reference sequence). V was pared by 3 bases and J by 1 base, with 10 bases between. The CDR3 spans 15 residues. CDR3 nucleotide sequence: TGTGCCAGTAGTATTTGGGGGACAAGCAATCAGCCCCAGCATTTT. This encodes CASSIWGTSNQPQHF.